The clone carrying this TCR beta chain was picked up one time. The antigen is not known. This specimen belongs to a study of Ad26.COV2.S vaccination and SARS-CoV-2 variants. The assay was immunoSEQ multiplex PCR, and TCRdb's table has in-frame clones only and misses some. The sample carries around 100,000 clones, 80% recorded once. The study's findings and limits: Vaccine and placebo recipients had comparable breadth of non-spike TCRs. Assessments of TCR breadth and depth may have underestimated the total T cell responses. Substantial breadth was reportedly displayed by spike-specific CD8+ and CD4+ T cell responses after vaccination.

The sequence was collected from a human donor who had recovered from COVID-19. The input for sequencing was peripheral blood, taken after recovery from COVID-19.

The CDR3 protein is CASSVLQGSSGYTF. The CDR3, as DNA: TGTGCCAGCAGCGTATTACAGGGTTCCAGCGGCTACACCTTC. The chain is built from TRBV5-6 and TRBJ1-2; D is perhaps TRBD1 (6 bases). Trimming left V 4 bases short and J 8 bases short, with 18 bases between. The CDR3 has 14 residues. Germline V gene data show CDR1 as SGHDT and CDR2 as YYEEEE.